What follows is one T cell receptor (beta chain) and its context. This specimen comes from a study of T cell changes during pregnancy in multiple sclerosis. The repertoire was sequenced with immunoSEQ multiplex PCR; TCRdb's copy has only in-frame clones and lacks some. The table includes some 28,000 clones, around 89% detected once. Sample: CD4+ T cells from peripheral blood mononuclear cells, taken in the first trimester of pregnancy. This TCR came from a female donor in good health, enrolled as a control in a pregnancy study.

This chain's CDR3 is CASKGTGGDPQHF. For the CDR3, the DNA is TGTGCCAGCAAGGGGACAGGGGGCGATCCCCAGCATTTT. The chain joins TRBV28 to TRBJ1-5; the match to TRBD1 covers 12 bases. CDR3 length equals 13 residues. Losses at the gene ends were 7 bases for V and 10 bases for J; bases not matched to a gene: 5. Germline loops: CDR1 MDHEN, CDR2 SYDVKM.